These 9 T cell receptor beta chains were all obtained from the same sample, sequenced in a study of shared clonotypes between healthy human individuals (dated by TCRdb to 2018 to 2020). For the CD8 naive samples, CD45RO-negative cells were positively selected for CCR7, yielding a CD45RA+CCR7+ population from which TemRA cells were excluded. The library was obtained by the immunoSEQ multiplex PCR assay. TCRdb mirrors the immuneACCESS table, restricted to in-frame sequences. Some clones are absent from its copies; in checked studies, under half trace to an unresolved V gene, and the reason for the others is unknown. A total of about 2.2 million clones appear in this sample, just over 90% of them only once. The biggest ten clones account for over 1.5% of the sample. Input material: naive CD8+ T cells from PBMCs. The sample's cell subset or site, from its label and the paper: CD45RA+CCR7+. All receptors derive from a man aged 18 to 29 in good health. Some clones in this sample may be carry-over from other donors' samples.

This clone was seen once. The chain is built from TRBV15 and TRBJ2-7; the D call may be TRBD1 or TRBD2 (5 bases each). This CDR3 comprises 13 residues. Germline V CDR1 and CDR2: LNHNV, YYDKDF (reference sequence). The V and J ends lost 3 bases and 3 bases respectively, with 9 bases between them. CDR3 DNA: TGTGCCACCAGCAGCCGGGACCACTACGAGCAGTACTTC. Translated, it gives CATSSRDHYEQYF.

The chain has TRBV30 and TRBJ2-7, with 13 bases that match TRBD2. V lost 1 base, J lost 2 bases, and 11 bases stayed unmatched. Germline CDR1 is GTSNPN and CDR2 is SVGIG (reference sequence). The CDR3 is 18 residues long. CDR3 residues: CAWSELIGLAGAPYEQYF. As DNA, the CDR3 is TGTGCCTGGAGTGAACTCATAGGACTAGCGGGAGCCCCCTACGAGCAGTACTTC.

The rearrangement links TRBV9 to TRBJ2-5; D is perhaps TRBD1 or TRBD2 (5 bases each). Germline-derived CDR1 and CDR2 are SGDLS and YYNGEE. The CDR3 length is 16 residues. Between the trimmed V and J ends, which lost 0 bases and 8 bases, there was a span of 20 bases. The CDR3 region has the DNA TGTGCCAGCAGCGTAGGTAGGGGACGGCAAGTGGGAACCCAGTACTTC. It translates to CASSVGRGRQVGTQYF.

The chain is built from TRBV19 and TRBJ1-2; no firm D call. V gave up 0 bases and J gave up 3 bases, with 11 bases separating them. The CDR3 consists of 15 residues. Germline assignment: CDR1 LNHDA and CDR2 SQIVND (reference sequence). In DNA form, the CDR3 reads TGTGCCAGTAGTATAGACCCGGACGGCTACTATGGCTACACCTTC. This translates into CASSIDPDGYYGYTF.

V and J are TRBV7-9 and TRBJ2-7; TRBD2 agrees at 10 bases. Germline CDR1 is SEHNR and CDR2 is FQNEAQ (reference sequence). V was clipped by 3 bases and J by 1 base; unmatched bases: 6. The CDR3 sequence is 16 residues long. The CDR3 nucleotides read TGTGCCAGCAGCTTTAGGACTAGCGGCAAGTCCTACGAGCAGTACTTC. It translates to CASSFRTSGKSYEQYF.

This chain joins TRBV9 and TRBJ2-1; TRBD2 agrees at 7 bases. Germline V gene lookup returns CDR1 SGDLS and CDR2 YYNGEE. The CDR3 is made up of 14 amino acids. V dropped 7 bases and J dropped 4; count of bases not matched to a gene: 8. The CDR3 spells CASGAGNGYNEQFF. For the CDR3, the DNA is TGTGCCAGCGGAGCGGGAAACGGATACAATGAGCAGTTCTTC.

The rearrangement uses TRBV21-1 and TRBJ2-7; the table assigns TRBD1, which was not confirmed against the DNA. TRBV21-1 is a documented pseudogene. The CDR3 is made up of 16 amino acids. CDR3 nucleotide sequence: TGTGCCAGCAGCAAACGTCAGATAGGGGCCCCGACGCGACAGTACTTC. It is translated as CASSKRQIGAPTRQYF.

This sequence joins TRBV7-9 and TRBJ2-5; possibly TRBD2 for D (6 bases). The length of the CDR3 is 14 residues. The germline V gene has CDR1 SEHNR and CDR2 FQNEAQ (reference sequence). The V end lost 3 bases, the J end lost 1 base, and 9 bases lay between the germline ends. The CDR3 DNA is TGTGCCAGCAGCTTTAGCGGAACCCAAGAGACCCAGTACTTC. Protein sequence: CASSFSGTQETQYF.

V and J are TRBV6-5 and TRBJ2-7; D not certain. Germline V lookup: CDR1 MNHEY, CDR2 SVGAGI. V lost 7 bases, J lost 2 bases, and 12 bases lay in between. The CDR3 contains 13 residues. The CDR3 nucleotides read TGTGCCAGCAATCCCGGGCCTCCCTACGAGCAGTACTTC. As protein: CASNPGPPYEQYF.